The TCR beta chain described here comes from a study of T cell responses to AZD1222 COVID-19 vaccine. Findings and limits, study-wide: Baseline seropositivity occurred in only 5 or 6 AZD1222 recipients. The sample set comprised mostly white British donors with more females, and clonal diversity was possibly underestimated. Regions 160-218 and 743-854 dominated among vaccine-associated CD4 TCRs spanning spike.

A remark on this clone: No antigen is known for it.

Germline CDR1 is LNHDA and CDR2 is SQIVND (reference sequence). After removal of 6 bases from V and 1 base from J, the junction contained 7 bases not matched to a gene. There are 15 residues in the CDR3. Clones were read by immunoSEQ multiplex PCR, and TCRdb kept only the in-frame ones, dropping some. The table includes approximately 110,000 clones, 89% detected once. The source was peripheral blood, collected on day 0 of AZD1222 vaccination. J is TRBJ1-1 and V is TRBV19; 8 bases map to TRBD1. This TCR derives from an adult in good health. The CDR3 DNA is TGTGCCAGTAGGGGACAGGAAGGCCCGAACACTGAAGCTTTCTTT. Residues: CASRGQEGPNTEAFF.